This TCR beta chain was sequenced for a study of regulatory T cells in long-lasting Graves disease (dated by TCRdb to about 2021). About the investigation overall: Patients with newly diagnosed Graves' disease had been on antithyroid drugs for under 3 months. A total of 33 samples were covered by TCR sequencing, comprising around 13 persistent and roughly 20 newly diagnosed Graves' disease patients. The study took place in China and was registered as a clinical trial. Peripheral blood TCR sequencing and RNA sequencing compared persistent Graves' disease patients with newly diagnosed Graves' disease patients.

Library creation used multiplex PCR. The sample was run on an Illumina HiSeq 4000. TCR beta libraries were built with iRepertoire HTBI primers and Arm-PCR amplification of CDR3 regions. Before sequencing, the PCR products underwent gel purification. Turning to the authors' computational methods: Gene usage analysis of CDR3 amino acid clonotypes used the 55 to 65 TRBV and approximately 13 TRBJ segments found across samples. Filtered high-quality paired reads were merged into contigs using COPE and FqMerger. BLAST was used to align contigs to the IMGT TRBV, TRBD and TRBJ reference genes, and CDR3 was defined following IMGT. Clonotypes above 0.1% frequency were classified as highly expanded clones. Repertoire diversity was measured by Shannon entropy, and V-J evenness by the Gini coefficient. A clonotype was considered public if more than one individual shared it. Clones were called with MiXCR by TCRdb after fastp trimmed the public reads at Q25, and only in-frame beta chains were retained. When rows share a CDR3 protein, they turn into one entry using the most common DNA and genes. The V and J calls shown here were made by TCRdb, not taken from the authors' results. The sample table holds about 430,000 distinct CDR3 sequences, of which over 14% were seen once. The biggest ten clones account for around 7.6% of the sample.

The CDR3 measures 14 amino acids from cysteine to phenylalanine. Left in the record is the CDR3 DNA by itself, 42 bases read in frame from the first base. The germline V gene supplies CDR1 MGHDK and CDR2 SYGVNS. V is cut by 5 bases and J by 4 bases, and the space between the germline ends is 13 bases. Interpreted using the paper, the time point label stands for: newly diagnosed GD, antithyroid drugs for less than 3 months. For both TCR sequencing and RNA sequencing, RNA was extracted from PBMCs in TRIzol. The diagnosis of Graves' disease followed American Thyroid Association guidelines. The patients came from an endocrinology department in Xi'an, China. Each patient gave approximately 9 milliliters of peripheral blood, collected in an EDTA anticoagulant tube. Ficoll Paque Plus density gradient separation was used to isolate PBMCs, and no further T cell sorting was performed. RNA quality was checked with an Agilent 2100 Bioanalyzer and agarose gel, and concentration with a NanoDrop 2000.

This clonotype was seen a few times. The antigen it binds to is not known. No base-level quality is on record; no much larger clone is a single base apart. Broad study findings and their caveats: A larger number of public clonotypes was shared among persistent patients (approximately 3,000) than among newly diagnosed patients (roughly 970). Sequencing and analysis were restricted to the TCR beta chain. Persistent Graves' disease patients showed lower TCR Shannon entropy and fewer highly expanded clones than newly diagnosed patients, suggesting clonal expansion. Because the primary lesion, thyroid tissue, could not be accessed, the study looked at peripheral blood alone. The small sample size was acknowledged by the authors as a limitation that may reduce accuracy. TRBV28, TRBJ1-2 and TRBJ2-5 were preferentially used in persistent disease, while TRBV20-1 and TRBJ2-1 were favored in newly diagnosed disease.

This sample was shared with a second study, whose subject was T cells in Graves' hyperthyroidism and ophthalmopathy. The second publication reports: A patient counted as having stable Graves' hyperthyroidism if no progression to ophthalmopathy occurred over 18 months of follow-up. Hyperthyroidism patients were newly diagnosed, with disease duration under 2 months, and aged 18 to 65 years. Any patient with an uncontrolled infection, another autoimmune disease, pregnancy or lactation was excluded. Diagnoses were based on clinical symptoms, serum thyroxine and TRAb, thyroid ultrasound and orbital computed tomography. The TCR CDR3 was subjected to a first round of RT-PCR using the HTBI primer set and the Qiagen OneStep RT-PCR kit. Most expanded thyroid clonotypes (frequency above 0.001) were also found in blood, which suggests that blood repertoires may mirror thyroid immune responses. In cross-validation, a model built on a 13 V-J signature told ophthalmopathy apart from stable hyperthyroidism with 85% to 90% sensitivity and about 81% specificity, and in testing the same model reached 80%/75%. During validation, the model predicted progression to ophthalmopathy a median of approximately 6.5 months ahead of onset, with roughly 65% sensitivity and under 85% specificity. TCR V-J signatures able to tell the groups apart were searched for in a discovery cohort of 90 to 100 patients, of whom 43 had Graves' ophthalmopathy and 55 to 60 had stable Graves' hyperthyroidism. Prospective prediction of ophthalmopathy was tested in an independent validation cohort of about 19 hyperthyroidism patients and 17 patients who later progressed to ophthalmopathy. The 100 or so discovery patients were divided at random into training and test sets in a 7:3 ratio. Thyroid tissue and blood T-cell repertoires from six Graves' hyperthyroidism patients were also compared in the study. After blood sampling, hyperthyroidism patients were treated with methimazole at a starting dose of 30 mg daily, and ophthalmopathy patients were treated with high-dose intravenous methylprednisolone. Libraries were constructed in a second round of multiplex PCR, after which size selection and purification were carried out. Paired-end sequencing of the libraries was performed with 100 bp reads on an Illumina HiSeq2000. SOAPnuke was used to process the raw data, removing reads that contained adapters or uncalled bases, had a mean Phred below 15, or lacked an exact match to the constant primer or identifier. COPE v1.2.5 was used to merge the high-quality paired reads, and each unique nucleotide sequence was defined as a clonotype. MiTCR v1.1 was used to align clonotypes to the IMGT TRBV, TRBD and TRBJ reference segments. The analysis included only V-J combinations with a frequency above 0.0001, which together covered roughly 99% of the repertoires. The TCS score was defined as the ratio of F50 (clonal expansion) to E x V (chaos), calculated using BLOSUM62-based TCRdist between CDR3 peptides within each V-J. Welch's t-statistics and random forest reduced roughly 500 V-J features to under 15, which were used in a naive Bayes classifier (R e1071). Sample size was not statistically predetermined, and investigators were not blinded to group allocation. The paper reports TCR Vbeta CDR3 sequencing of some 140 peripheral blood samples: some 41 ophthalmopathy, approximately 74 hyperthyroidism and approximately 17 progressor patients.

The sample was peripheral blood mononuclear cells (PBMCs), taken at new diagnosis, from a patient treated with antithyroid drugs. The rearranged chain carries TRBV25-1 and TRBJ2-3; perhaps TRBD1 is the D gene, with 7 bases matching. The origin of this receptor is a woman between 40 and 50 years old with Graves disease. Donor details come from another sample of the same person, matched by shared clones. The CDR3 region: CASSNPGGPDTQYF. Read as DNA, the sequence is TGTGCCAGCAGTAATCCAGGGGGGCCAGATACGCAGTATTTT.